Listed here is a single T cell receptor (beta chain). This clonotype was seen more than once but under ten times. Its recognized antigen is unknown. No base quality information exists; no much larger clone differs at one position. The data derive from a study of T cells in Graves' hyperthyroidism and ophthalmopathy (dated 2019 in TCRdb). With regard to the full study: Peripheral blood samples were taken at initial diagnosis, before any treatment was given. Prospective prediction of ophthalmopathy was tested in an independent validation cohort consisting of roughly 19 hyperthyroidism patients and 15 or so patients who later progressed to ophthalmopathy. The paper describes TCR Vbeta CDR3 sequencing of 135 peripheral blood samples, made up of 43 ophthalmopathy patients, 70 to 75 hyperthyroidism patients and some 17 progressor patients. The study also compared thyroid tissue and blood T-cell repertoires from five or six Graves' hyperthyroidism patients. Following sampling, methimazole starting at 30 mg daily was given to hyperthyroidism patients, and high-dose intravenous methylprednisolone was given to ophthalmopathy patients. To identify TCR V-J signatures that set the groups apart, the researchers used a discovery cohort of about a hundred patients, made up of 40 to 45 with Graves' ophthalmopathy and some 56 with stable Graves' hyperthyroidism. The 75 to 100 discovery patients were randomly split 7:3 into training and test sets. What the authors observed across the whole study: Most expanded thyroid clonotypes (frequency above 0.001) were also detected in blood, a finding suggesting that blood repertoires may reflect thyroid immune responses. In validation, the model predicted progression to ophthalmopathy a median of around 6.5 months before onset, with roughly 70% sensitivity and 72.22% specificity. No statistical method was used to set the sample size in advance, and investigators knew the group allocation. Ophthalmopathy was separated from stable hyperthyroidism by a 13 V-J signature model, with 87.88% sensitivity and approximately 84% specificity obtained in cross-validation and 80%/75% obtained in testing.

Graves' hyperthyroidism was defined as stable when no progression to ophthalmopathy occurred over 18 months of follow-up. The hyperthyroidism patients were between 18 and 65 years old and newly diagnosed, with a disease duration of less than 2 months. Any patient with an uncontrolled infection, another autoimmune disease, pregnancy or lactation was excluded. Diagnoses relied on clinical symptoms, serum thyroxine and TRAb, thyroid ultrasound and orbital computed tomography. Ficoll-Paque density gradient centrifugation was used to isolate PBMCs from about 9 ml of fresh peripheral blood. Total RNA was extracted using Trizol reagent, and RNA quality was assessed on an Agilent 2100 Bioanalyzer. The germline V gene encodes CDR1 KGHSH and CDR2 LQKENI. V is clipped by 3 bases and J by 2 bases, and the sequence between their germline boundaries is 11 bases long. Counted from cysteine to phenylalanine, this CDR3 has 15 amino acids. Left in the record is the CDR3 DNA by itself, 45 bases read in frame from the first base.

The TCR beta CDR3 regions were amplified from RNA transcripts. The first round of RT-PCR for the TCR CDR3 was performed with the HTBI primer set and the Qiagen OneStep RT-PCR kit. The libraries were constructed in a second round of multiplex PCR and then size-selected and purified. Paired-end sequencing of the libraries was performed with 100 bp reads on an Illumina HiSeq2000. The source study handled its data this way. SOAPnuke was used to process the raw data, throwing out any read that contained adapters or uncalled bases, had a mean Phred below 15, or lacked an exact constant-primer or identifier match. High-quality paired reads were merged using COPE v1.2.5, and each unique nucleotide sequence was defined as a clonotype. Clonotypes were aligned to IMGT TRBV, TRBD and TRBJ reference segments using MiTCR v1.1. The analysis included only V-J combinations with a frequency above 0.0001, which together covered 99% to 99.2% of the repertoires. A TCS score was defined as the ratio between F50 (clonal expansion) and ExV (chaos), using BLOSUM62-based TCRdist between CDR3 peptides within each V-J. Welch's t-statistics and random forest reduced 500 to 550 V-J features to fewer than 15, which were used in a naive Bayes classifier (R e1071). The public reads were run again by TCRdb, first through fastp at Q25 and then through MiXCR, and only productive beta chains were kept. Each CDR3 protein gets just one entry, which takes the most common genes and DNA from the rows behind it. TCRdb's processing, not the authors' own work, is the source of the V and J calls. In this sample the table shows fewer than 550,000 distinct CDR3 sequences, 15% to 17% of which occur a single time. Roughly 13% of the sample is in the top ten clones.

The sequenced sample was blood. The sequence derives from a woman between 18 and 29 years old with Graves' hyperthyroidism. This receptor chain uses TRBV18 and TRBJ1-5; the D gene identity is not certain. The CDR3 reads CASSPQDVRNQPQHF. The DNA is as follows: TGTGCCAGCTCACCTCAGGACGTACGCAATCAGCCCCAGCATTTT.